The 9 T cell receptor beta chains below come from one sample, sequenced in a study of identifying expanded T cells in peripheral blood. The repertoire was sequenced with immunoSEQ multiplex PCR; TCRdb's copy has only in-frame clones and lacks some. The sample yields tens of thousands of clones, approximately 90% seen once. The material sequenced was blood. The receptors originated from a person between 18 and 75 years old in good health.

DNA for the CDR3: TGTGCCACCAGCAAAGAAAGCGCTGCGAACACCGGGGAGCTGTTTTTT. Its protein is CATSKESAANTGELFF. The chain uses TRBV15 and TRBJ2-2; D unresolved. The V gene lost 4 bases and the J gene lost 0 bases, with 12 bases spanning the gap. Germline V gene data show CDR1 as LNHNV and CDR2 as YYDKDF (reference sequence). This CDR3 has 16 amino acids.

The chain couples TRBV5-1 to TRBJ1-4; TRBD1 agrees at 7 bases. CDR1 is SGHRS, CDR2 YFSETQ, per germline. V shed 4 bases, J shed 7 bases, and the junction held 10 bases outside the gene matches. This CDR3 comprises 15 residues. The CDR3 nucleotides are TGCGCCAGCAGCGCGACAGGGAATCTGGGTGAAAAACTGTTTTTT. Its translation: CASSATGNLGEKLFF.

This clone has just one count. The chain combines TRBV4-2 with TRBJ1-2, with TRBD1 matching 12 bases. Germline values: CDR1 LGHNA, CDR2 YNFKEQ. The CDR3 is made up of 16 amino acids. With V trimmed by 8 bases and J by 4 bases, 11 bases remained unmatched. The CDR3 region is CASSPGQGAGFYGYTF. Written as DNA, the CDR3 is TGTGCCAGCTCCCCGGGACAGGGGGCGGGTTTCTATGGCTACACCTTC.

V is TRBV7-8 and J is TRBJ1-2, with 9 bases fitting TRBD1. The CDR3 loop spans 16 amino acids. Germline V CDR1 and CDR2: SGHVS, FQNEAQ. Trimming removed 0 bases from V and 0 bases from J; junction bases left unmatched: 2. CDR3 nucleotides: TGTGCCAGCAGCTTAGCAGGGACAGGGACTAACTATGGCTACACCTTC. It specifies CASSLAGTGTNYGYTF.

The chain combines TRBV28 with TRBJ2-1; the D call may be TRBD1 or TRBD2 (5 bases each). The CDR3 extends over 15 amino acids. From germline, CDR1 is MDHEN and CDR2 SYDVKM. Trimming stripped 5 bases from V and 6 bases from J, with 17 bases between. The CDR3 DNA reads TGTGCCAGCAGTAGGGACGCGTCAATGGTCAATGAGCAGTTCTTC. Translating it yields CASSRDASMVNEQFF.

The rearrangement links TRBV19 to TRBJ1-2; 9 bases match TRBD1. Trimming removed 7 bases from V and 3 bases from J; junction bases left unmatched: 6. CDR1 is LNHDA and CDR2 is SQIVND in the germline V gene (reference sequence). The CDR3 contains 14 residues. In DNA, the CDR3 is TGTGCCAGTACACCGGACAGGGGCGACTATGGCTACACCTTC. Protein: CASTPDRGDYGYTF.

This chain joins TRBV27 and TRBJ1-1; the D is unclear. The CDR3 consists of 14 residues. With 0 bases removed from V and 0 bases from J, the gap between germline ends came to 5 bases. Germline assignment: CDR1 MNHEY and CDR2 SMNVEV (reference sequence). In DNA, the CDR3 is TGTGCCAGCAGTTTATCGATCGTGAACACTGAAGCTTTCTTT. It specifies CASSLSIVNTEAFF.

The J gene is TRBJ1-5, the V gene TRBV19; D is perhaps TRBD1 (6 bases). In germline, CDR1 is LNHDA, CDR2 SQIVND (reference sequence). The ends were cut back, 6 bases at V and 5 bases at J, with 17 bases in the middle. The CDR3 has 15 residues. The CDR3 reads CASRSRDTTYQPQHF. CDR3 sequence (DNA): TGTGCCAGTAGATCGCGGGACACAACGTATCAGCCCCAGCATTTT. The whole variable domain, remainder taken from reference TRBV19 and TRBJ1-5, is DGGITQSPKYLFRKEGQNVTLSCEQNLNHDAMYWYRQDPGQGLRLIYYSQIVNDFQKGDIAEGYSVSREKKESFPLTVTSAQKNPTAFYLCASRSRDTTYQPQHFGDGTRLSIL.

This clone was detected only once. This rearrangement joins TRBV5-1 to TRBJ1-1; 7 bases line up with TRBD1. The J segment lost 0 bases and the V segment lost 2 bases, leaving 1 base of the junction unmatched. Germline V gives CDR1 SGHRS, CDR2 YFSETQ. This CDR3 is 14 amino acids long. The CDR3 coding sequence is TGCGCCAGCAGCTTAGGGGGCGTGAACACTGAAGCTTTCTTT. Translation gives CASSLGGVNTEAFF.